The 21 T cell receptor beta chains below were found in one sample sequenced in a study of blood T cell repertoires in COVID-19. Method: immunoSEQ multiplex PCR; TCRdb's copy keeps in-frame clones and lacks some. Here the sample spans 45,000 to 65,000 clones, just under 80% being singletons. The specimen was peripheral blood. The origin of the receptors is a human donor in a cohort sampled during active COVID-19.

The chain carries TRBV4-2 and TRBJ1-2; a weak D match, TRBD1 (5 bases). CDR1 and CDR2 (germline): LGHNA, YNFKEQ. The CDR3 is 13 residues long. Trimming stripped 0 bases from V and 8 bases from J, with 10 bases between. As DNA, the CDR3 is TGTGCCAGCAGCCAAGATCGGAGGGGAGGCTACACCTTC. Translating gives CASSQDRRGGYTF.

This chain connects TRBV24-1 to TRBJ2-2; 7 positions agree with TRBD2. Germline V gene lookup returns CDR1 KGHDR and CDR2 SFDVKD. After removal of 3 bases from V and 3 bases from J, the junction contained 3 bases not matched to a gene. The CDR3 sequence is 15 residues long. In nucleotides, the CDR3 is TGTGCCACCAGTGATGCGGGGGATTACACCGGGGAGCTGTTTTTT. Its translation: CATSDAGDYTGELFF.

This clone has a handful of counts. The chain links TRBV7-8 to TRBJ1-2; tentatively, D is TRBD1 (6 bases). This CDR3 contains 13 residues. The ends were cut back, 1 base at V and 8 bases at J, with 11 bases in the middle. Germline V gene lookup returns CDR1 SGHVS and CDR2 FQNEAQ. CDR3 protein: CASSLGAGDGYTF. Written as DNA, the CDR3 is TGTGCCAGCAGCTTAGGGGCAGGGGACGGCTACACCTTC.

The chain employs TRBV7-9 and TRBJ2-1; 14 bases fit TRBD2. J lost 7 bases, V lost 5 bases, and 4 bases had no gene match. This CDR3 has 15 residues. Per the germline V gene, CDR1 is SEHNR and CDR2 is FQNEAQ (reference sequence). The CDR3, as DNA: TGTGCCAGCAGCCCGGGGACTAGCGGGAGTAATGAGCAGTTCTTC. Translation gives CASSPGTSGSNEQFF.

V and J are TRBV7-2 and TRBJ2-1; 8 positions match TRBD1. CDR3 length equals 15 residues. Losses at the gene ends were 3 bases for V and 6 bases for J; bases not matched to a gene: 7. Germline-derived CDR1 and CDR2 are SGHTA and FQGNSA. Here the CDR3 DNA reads TGTGCCAGCAGCTTCCAGGGGGCGAGGGTCAATGAGCAGTTCTTC. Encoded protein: CASSFQGARVNEQFF.

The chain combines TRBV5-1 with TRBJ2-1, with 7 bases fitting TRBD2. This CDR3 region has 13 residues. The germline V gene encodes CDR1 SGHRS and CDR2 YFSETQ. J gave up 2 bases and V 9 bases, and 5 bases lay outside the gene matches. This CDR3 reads CANLSGAYNEQFF. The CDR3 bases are TGCGCCAACTTAAGCGGGGCCTACAATGAGCAGTTCTTC.

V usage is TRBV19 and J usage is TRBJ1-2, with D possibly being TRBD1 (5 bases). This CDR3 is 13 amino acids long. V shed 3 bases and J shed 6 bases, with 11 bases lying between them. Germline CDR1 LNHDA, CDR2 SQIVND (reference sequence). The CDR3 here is CASSMTSGNGYTF. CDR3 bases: TGTGCCAGTAGTATGACGTCAGGGAATGGCTACACCTTC.

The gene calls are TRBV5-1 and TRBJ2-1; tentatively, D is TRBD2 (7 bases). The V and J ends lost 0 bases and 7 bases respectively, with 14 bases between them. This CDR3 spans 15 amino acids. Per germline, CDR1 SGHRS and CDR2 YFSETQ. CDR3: CASSLGGGKSNEQFF. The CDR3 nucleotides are TGCGCCAGCAGCTTGGGCGGGGGCAAATCGAATGAGCAGTTCTTC.

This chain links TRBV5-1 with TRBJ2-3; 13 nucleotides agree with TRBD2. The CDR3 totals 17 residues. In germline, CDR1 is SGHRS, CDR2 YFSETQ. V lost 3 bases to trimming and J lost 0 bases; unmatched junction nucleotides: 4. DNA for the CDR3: TGCGCCAGCAGCTCGGGGACTAGCGGGGCTAGCACAGATACGCAGTATTTT. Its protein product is CASSSGTSGASTDTQYF.

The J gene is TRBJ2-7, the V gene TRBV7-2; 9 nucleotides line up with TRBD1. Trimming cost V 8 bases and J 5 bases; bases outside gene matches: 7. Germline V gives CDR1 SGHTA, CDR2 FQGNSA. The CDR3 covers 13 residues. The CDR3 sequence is CASGTGMDHEQYF. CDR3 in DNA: TGTGCCAGCGGGACAGGGATGGACCACGAGCAGTACTTC.

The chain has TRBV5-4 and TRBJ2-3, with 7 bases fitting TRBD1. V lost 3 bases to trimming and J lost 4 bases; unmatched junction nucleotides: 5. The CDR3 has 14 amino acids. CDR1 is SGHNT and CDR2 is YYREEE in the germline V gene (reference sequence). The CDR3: CASSSKTGPDTQYF. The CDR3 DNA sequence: TGTGCCAGCAGCTCCAAGACAGGGCCAGATACGCAGTATTTT.

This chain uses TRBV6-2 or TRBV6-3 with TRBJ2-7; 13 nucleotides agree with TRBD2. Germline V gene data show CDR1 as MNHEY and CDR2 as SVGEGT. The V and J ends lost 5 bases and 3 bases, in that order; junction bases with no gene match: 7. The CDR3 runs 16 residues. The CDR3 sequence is CASSDFGTSGDYEQYF. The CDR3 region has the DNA TGTGCCAGCAGTGACTTCGGGACTAGCGGGGACTACGAGCAGTACTTC.

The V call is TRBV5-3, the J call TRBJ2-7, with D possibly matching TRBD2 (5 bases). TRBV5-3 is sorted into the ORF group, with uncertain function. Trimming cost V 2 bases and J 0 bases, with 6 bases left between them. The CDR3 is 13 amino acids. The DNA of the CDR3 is TGTGCCAGAAGCTTTGGACTCTCCTACGAGCAGTACTTC. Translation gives CARSFGLSYEQYF.

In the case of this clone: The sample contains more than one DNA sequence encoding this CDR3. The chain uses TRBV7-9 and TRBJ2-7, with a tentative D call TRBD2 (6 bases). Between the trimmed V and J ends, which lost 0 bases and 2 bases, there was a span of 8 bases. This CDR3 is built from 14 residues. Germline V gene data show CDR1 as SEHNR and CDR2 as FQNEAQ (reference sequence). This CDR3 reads CASSLAGGPYEQYF. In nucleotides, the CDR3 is TGTGCCAGCAGCTTAGCGGGAGGCCCCTACGAGCAGTACTTC.

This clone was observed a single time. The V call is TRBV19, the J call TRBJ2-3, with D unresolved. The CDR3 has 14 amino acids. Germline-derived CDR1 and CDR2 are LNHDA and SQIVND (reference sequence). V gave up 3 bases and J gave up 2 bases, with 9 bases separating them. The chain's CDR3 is CASSIFSNTDTQYF. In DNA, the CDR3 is TGTGCCAGTAGTATTTTTAGCAACACAGATACGCAGTATTTT.

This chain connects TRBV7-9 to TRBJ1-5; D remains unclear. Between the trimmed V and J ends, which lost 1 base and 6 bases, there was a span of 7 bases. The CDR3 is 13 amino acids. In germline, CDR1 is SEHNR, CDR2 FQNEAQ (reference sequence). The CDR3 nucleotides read TGTGCCAGCAGCTTAGACGGTTTTCAGCCCCAGCATTTT. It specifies CASSLDGFQPQHF.

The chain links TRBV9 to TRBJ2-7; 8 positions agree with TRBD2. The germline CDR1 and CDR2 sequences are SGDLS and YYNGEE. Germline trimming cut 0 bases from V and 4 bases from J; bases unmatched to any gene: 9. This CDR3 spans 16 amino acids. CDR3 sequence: CASSVEPAGAIYEQYF. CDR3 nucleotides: TGTGCCAGCAGCGTAGAGCCAGCGGGGGCCATTTACGAGCAGTACTTC.

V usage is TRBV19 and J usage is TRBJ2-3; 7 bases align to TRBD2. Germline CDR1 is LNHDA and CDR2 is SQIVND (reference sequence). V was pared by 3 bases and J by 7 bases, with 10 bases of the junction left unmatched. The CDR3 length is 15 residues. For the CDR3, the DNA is TGTGCCAGTAGTATGTGGCGGGAGAGGGGAAATACGCAGTATTTT. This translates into CASSMWRERGNTQYF.

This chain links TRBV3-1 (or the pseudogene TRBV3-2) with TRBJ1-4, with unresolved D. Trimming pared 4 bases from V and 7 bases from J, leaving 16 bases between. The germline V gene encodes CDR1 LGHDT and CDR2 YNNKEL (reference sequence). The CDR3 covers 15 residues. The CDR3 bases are TGTGCCAGCAGCCGGGAGGGCCGGGTTGGTGAAAAACTGTTTTTT. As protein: CASSREGRVGEKLFF.

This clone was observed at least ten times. CDR3 nucleotide sequence: TGTGCCAGCAGCCAACGGACAGGCGGCTACACCTTC. Translation gives CASSQRTGGYTF. This chain connects TRBV3-1 (or the pseudogene TRBV3-2) to TRBJ1-2; TRBD1 aligns across 7 bases. Germline V gives CDR1 LGHDT, CDR2 YNNKEL (reference sequence). The length of the CDR3 is 12 residues. Trimming cost V 2 bases and J 8 bases; bases outside gene matches: 2.

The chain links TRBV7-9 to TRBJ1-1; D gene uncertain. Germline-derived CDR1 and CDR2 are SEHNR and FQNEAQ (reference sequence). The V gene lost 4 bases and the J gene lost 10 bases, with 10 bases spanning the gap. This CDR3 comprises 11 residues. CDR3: CASSYPYGAFF. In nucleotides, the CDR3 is TGTGCCAGCAGCTACCCCTACGGAGCTTTCTTT.